The 10 T cell receptor beta chains reported below all come from one sample, sequenced in a study of blood T cell repertoires in COVID-19 (dated by TCRdb to about 2020). To prepare the library, the immunoSEQ multiplex PCR assay was applied. The clones in this table, taken by TCRdb from immuneACCESS, are in-frame only. Not every clone is retained; where verified, under half of the shortfall comes from an unresolved V gene, and the cause of the rest is unknown. The sample yields about 36,000 clones; around four fifths were counted once. The ten largest clones represent around 15% of the sample. The specimen was peripheral blood. These receptor sequences come from a human donor in a cohort sampled during active COVID-19.

The chain combines TRBV30 with TRBJ1-3; tentatively, D is TRBD1 (5 bases). Germline values: CDR1 GTSNPN, CDR2 SVGIG (reference sequence). The ends were cut back, 8 bases at V and 4 bases at J, with 12 bases in the middle. This CDR3 has 12 residues. Here the CDR3 DNA reads TGTGCCAGAGGGACTGGGGGAAACACCATATATTTT. As protein: CARGTGGNTIYF.

This chain connects TRBV5-4 to TRBJ1-3; no clear D. The ends were cut back, 1 base at V and 4 bases at J, with 9 bases in the middle. The CDR3 is 14 residues long. CDR1 SGHNT and CDR2 YYREEE come from the germline V gene (reference sequence). CDR3 bases: TGTGCCAGCAGCTTGAATGAGCTCGGAAACACCATATATTTT. Protein: CASSLNELGNTIYF.

This clone has just one count. V and J are TRBV6-6 and TRBJ1-4, with a tentative D call TRBD1 (5 bases). CDR3 length equals 15 residues. Trimming pared 2 bases from V and 7 bases from J, leaving 14 bases between. Germline CDR1 is MNHNY and CDR2 is SVGAGI (reference sequence). CDR3 nucleotides: TGTGCCAGCAGTTACGAATCGGGGGGAGGTGAAAAACTGTTTTTT. Translating gives CASSYESGGGEKLFF.

The chain uses TRBV18 and TRBJ1-1; D remains ambiguous. This CDR3 contains 13 residues. Deletions cut 2 bases from V and 1 base from J, with 5 bases between. The germline V gene encodes CDR1 KGHSH and CDR2 LQKENI. The CDR3 DNA is TGTGCCAGCTCACCATCGGGGAACACTGAAGCTTTCTTT. Translated: CASSPSGNTEAFF.

This chain connects TRBV28 to TRBJ1-1; 8 bases map to TRBD1. V lost 4 bases and J lost 0; bases outside the gene matches: 4. The germline V gene has CDR1 MDHEN and CDR2 SYDVKM. CDR3 length: 15 residues. The CDR3 sequence: CASSWGTGLNTEAFF. In DNA form, the CDR3 reads TGTGCCAGCAGTTGGGGGACAGGTTTGAACACTGAAGCTTTCTTT.

V and J are TRBV27 and TRBJ1-5; D gene ambiguous. This CDR3 contains 12 residues. Germline-derived CDR1 and CDR2 are MNHEY and SMNVEV (reference sequence). V dropped 5 bases and J dropped 5 bases, with 7 bases sitting between them. The CDR3 reads CASSPLDQPQHF. CDR3 DNA sequence: TGTGCCAGCAGTCCGCTAGATCAGCCCCAGCATTTT.

The chain carries TRBV7-2 and TRBJ2-2; 11 nucleotides match TRBD2. Losses at the gene ends were 6 bases for V and 6 bases for J; bases not matched to a gene: 9. The germline gives CDR1 SGHTA, CDR2 FQGNSA. The CDR3 totals 16 residues. CDR3 protein: CASSYYSGGASGELFF. The CDR3 nucleotides are TGTGCCAGCAGTTACTATAGCGGGGGGGCATCCGGGGAGCTGTTTTTT.

The gene calls are TRBV4-3 and TRBJ1-4; weak D call: TRBD1 (6 bases). The CDR3 spans 16 residues. From germline, CDR1 is LGHNA and CDR2 YSLEER. Trimming took 0 bases from V and 8 from J, leaving 16 bases between them. CDR3 region: CASSQDRDPRGEKLFF. The CDR3 nucleotides are TGCGCCAGCAGCCAAGATCGAGACCCGAGGGGGGAAAAACTGTTTTTT.

The chain is built from TRBV30 and TRBJ1-6; 9 nucleotides match TRBD1. The CDR3 runs 14 residues. Germline loops: CDR1 GTSNPN, CDR2 SVGIG (reference sequence). The V segment lost 4 bases and the J segment 7 bases; nucleotides outside the gene matches: 5. This CDR3 is CAWNPGQGNSPLHF. CDR3 coding DNA: TGTGCCTGGAACCCGGGACAGGGCAATTCACCCCTCCACTTT.

V is TRBV5-1 and J is TRBJ2-7; D is ambiguous. Germline assignment: CDR1 SGHRS and CDR2 YFSETQ. This CDR3 is 14 amino acids long. The V end lost 0 bases, the J end lost 3 bases, and 10 bases lay between the germline ends. The CDR3 DNA is TGCGCCAGCAGCTTGGGGCAGAATAACTACGAGCAGTACTTC. It encodes CASSLGQNNYEQYF.